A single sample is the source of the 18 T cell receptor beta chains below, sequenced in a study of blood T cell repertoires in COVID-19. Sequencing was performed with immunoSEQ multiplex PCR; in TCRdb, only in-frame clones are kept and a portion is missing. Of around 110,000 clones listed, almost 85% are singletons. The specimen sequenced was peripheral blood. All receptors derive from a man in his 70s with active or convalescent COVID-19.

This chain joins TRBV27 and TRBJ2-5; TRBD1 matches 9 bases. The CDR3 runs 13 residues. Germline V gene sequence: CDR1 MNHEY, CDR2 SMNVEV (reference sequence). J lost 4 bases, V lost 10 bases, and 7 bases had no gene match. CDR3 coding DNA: TGTGCCACCCACAGGGGGCCTGGAGAGACCCAGTACTTC. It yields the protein CATHRGPGETQYF.

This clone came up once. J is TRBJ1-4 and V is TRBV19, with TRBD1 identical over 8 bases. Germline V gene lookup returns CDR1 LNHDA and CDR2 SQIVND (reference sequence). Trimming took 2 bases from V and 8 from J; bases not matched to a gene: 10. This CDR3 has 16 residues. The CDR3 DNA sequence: TGTGCCAGTAGTATACCTGGACAGGGATCGAGGGAAAAACTGTTTTTT. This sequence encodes CASSIPGQGSREKLFF.

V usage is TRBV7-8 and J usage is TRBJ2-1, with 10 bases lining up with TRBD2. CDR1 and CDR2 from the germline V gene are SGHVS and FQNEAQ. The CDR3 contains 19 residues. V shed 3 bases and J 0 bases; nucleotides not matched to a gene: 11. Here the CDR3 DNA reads TGTGCCAGCAGCTTTTTATTAGCGGGGGGTAAAAGCTCCTACAATGAGCAGTTCTTC. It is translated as CASSFLLAGGKSSYNEQFF.

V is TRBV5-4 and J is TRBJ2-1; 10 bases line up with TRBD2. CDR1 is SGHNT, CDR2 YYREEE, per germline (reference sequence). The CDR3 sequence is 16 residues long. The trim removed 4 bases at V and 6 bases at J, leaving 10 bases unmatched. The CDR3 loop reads CASSPSGRAPFNEQFF. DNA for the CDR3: TGTGCCAGCAGCCCGAGCGGGAGGGCCCCTTTCAATGAGCAGTTCTTC.

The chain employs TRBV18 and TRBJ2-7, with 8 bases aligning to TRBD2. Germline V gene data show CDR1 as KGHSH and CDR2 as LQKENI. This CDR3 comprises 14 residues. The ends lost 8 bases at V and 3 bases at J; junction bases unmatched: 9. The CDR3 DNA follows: TGTGCCAGCGCCCAGACTAGCGTGATCTACGAGCAGTACTTC. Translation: CASAQTSVIYEQYF.

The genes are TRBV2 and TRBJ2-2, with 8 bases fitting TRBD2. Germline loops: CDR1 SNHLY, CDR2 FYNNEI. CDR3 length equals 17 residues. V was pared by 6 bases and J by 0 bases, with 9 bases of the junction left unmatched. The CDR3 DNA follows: TGTGCCAGCAGAGCCCCGGGACTAGTTGCGAACACCGGGGAGCTGTTTTTT. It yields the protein CASRAPGLVANTGELFF.

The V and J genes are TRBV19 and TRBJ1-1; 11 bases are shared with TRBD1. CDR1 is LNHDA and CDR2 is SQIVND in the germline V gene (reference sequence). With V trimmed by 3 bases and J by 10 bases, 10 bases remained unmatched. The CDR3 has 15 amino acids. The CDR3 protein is CASSMAGQGARRAFF. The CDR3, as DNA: TGTGCCAGTAGTATGGCAGGACAGGGGGCGCGTCGAGCTTTCTTT.

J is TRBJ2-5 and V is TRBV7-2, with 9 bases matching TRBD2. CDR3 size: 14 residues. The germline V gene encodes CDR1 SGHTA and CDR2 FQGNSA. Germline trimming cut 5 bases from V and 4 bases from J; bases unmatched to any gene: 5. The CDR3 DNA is TGTGCCAGCAGCGTAGTAGCGGGAGCAGAGACCCAGTACTTC. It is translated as CASSVVAGAETQYF. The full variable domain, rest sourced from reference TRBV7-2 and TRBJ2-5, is GAGVSQSPSNKVTEKGKDVELRCDPISGHTALYWYRQSLGQGLEFLIYFQGNSAPDKSGLPSDRFSAERTGGSVSTLTIQRTQQEDSAVYLCASSVVAGAETQYFGPGTRLLVL.

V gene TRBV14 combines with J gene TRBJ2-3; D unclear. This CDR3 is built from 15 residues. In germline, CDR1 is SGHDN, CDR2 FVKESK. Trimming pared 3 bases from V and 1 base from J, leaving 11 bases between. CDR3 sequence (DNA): TGTGCCAGCAGCCATCACCCTACCCGCACAGATACGCAGTATTTT. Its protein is CASSHHPTRTDTQYF.

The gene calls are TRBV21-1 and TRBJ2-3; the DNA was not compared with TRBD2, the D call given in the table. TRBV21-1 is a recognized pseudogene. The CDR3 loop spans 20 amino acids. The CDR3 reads CASSLGSRTSGIPNTDTQYF. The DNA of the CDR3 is TGTGCCAGCAGCTTAGGTTCAAGGACTAGCGGGATACCTAACACAGATACGCAGTATTTT.

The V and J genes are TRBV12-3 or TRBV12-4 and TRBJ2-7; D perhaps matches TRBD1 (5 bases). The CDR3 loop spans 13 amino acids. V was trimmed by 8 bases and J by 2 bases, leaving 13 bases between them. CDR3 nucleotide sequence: TGTGCCAGCCGCGACAGAGGAACCTACGAGCAGTACTTC. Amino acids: CASRDRGTYEQYF.

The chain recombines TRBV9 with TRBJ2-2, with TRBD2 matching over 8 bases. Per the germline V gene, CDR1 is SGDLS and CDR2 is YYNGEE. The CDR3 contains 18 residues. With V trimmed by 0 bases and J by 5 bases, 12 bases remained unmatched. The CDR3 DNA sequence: TGTGCCAGCAGCGTAGATCTCGGGAGGGCCGTGGGAACCGGGGAGCTGTTTTTT. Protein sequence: CASSVDLGRAVGTGELFF.

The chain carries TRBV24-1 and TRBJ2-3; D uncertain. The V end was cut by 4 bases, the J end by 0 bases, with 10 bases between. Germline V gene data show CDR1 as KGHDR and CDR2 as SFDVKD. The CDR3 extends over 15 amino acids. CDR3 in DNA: TGTGCCACCAGTGAGGGCCGGATAAGCACAGATACGCAGTATTTT. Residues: CATSEGRISTDTQYF.

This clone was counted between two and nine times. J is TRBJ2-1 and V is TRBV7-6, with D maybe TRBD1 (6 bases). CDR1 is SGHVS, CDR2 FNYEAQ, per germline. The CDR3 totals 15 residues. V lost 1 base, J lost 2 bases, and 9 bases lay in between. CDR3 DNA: TGTGCCAGCAGCTTAGGGGCAGGGGCCTACAATGAGCAGTTCTTC. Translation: CASSLGAGAYNEQFF. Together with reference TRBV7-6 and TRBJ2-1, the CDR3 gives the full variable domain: GAGVSQSPRYKVTKRGQDVALRCDPISGHVSLYWYRQALGQGPEFLTYFNYEAQQDKSGLPNDRFSAERPEGSISTLTIQRTEQRDSAMYRCASSLGAGAYNEQFFGPGTRLTVL.

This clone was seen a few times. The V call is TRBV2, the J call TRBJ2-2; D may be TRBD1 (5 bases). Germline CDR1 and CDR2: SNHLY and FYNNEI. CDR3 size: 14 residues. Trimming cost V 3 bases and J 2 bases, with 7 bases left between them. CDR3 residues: CASSDRGNTGELFF. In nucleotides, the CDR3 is TGTGCCAGCAGTGATAGGGGAAACACCGGGGAGCTGTTTTTT.

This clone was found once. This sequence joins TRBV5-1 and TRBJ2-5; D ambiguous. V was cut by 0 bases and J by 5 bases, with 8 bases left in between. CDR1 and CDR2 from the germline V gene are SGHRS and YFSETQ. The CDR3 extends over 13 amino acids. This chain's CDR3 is CASSLVIEETQYF. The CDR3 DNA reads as TGCGCCAGCAGCTTGGTTATAGAGGAGACCCAGTACTTC.

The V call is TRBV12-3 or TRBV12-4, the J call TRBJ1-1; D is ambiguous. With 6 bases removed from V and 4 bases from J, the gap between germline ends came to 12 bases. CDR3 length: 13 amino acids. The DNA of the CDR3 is TGTGCCAGCAGACGGACGGAGGGCACTGAAGCTTTCTTT. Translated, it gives CASRRTEGTEAFF.

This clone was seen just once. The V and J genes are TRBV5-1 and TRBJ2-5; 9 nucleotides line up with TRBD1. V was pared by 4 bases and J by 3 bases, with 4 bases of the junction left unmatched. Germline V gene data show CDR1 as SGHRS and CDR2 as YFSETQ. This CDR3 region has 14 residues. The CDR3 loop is CASSAGTGKETQYF. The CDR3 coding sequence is TGCGCCAGCAGCGCCGGGACAGGGAAAGAGACCCAGTACTTC. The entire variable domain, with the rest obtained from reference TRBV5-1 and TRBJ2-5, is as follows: KAGVTQTPRYLIKTRGQQVTLSCSPISGHRSVSWYQQTPGQGLQFLFEYFSETQRNKGNFPGRFSGRQFSNSRSEMNVSTLELGDSALYLCASSAGTGKETQYFGPGTRLLVL.